The T cell receptor (beta chain) described here comes from a study of cytomegalovirus exposure and HLA in healthy donors. Study overall: The same platform as the roughly 670 first-cohort repertoires was used for the 95 to 150 validation repertoires, a later analysis reported.

In regard to this clone: What it binds is not known.

CDR1 is MNHEY and CDR2 is SVGAGI in the germline V gene. Trimming took off 7 bases at V and 5 bases at J, with 17 bases between the two ends. This CDR3 has 14 amino acids. Findings and limits, study-wide: Most TCRs appeared rarely, but some public TCRs recurred in many donors. As confirmed in vitro, a few CMV-associated chains were specific for CMV antigens. Cytomegalovirus status, reportedly, was diagnosed with high specificity and sensitivity by the classifier.

TCRdb keeps only in-frame clones here, not all; method: immunoSEQ multiplex PCR. This table holds 220,000 or so clones, around four fifths found once. This receptor was obtained from a woman under 40 in good health and CMV-seropositive. Sequencing input: PBMCs. The chain links TRBV6-5 to TRBJ1-2; D call uncertain. The CDR3 sequence: CASTYSRSGYGYTF. The CDR3 nucleotides read TGTGCCAGCACCTACTCACGGTCCGGGTATGGCTACACCTTC.